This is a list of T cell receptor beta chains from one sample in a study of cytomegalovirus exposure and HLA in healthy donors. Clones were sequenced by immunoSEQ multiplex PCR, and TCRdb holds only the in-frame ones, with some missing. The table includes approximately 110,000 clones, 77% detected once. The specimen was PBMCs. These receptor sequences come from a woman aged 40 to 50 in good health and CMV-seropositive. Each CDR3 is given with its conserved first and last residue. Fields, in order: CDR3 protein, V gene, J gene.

CDR3aa: CASSLAGTGRQETQYF
v_gene: TRBV5-1
j_gene: TRBJ2-5

CDR3aa: CASSLRGRGSQETQYF
v_gene: TRBV7-3
j_gene: TRBJ2-5

CDR3aa: CASSYGGASPLHF
v_gene: TRBV6-6
j_gene: TRBJ1-6

CDR3aa: CASSPPWGEGYEQYF
v_gene: TRBV7-2
j_gene: TRBJ2-7

CDR3aa: CAWSYQGNTEAFF
v_gene: TRBV30
j_gene: TRBJ1-1

CDR3aa: CASSHQRQAGAWLDTQYF
v_gene: TRBV7-9
j_gene: TRBJ2-3

CDR3aa: CASSSLADLNTGELFF
v_gene: TRBV5-1
j_gene: TRBJ2-2

CDR3aa: CSSHSVRRGPNTGELFF
v_gene: TRBV7-9
j_gene: TRBJ2-2

CDR3aa: CASSSTGDTGELFF
v_gene: TRBV5-1
j_gene: TRBJ2-2

CDR3aa: CASRQRGKAFF
v_gene: TRBV6-5
j_gene: TRBJ1-1

CDR3aa: CASSLERVNYGYTF
v_gene: TRBV5-1
j_gene: TRBJ1-2

CDR3aa: CASSLAGAGTDTQYF
v_gene: TRBV11-2
j_gene: TRBJ2-3

CDR3aa: CASSDLGAAGVTQYF
v_gene: TRBV2
j_gene: TRBJ2-5

CDR3aa: CASDRDQETQYF
v_gene: TRBV2
j_gene: TRBJ2-5

CDR3aa: CASKAAGAGELFF
v_gene: TRBV28
j_gene: TRBJ2-2

CDR3aa: CASSPTKREGDWEQYF
v_gene: TRBV13
j_gene: TRBJ2-7

CDR3aa: CASSVHEDTQYF
v_gene: TRBV9
j_gene: TRBJ2-3

CDR3aa: CASSDGGLAGNTGELFF
v_gene: TRBV5-6
j_gene: TRBJ2-2

CDR3aa: CASSLDPTKETQYF
v_gene: TRBV5-1
j_gene: TRBJ2-5

CDR3aa: CASSLDGGGTNEQFF
v_gene: TRBV11-2
j_gene: TRBJ2-1

CDR3aa: CAWSRRRGLGEQYF
v_gene: TRBV30
j_gene: TRBJ2-7

CDR3aa: CASTFNSGRTGELFF
v_gene: TRBV7-2
j_gene: TRBJ2-2

CDR3aa: CASSPPTSGRGRNEQFF
v_gene: TRBV7-3
j_gene: TRBJ2-1

CDR3aa: CASHRASGNANTGELFF
v_gene: TRBV2
j_gene: TRBJ2-2

CDR3aa: CASSLGLAGPTDTQYF
v_gene: TRBV5-6
j_gene: TRBJ2-3

CDR3aa: CASSHRLAGDRVEQFF
v_gene: TRBV5-4
j_gene: TRBJ2-1

CDR3aa: CASSTYRDRVTYEQYF
v_gene: TRBV28
j_gene: TRBJ2-7

CDR3aa: CASSIPLGGTDTQYF
v_gene: TRBV28
j_gene: TRBJ2-3

CDR3aa: CASSYTQGDTQYF
v_gene: TRBV6-5
j_gene: TRBJ2-3

CDR3aa: CAWSVGAGERDEQYF
v_gene: TRBV30
j_gene: TRBJ2-7

CDR3aa: CASSDPGVGNEQFF
v_gene: TRBV2
j_gene: TRBJ2-1

CDR3aa: CASSRSGNSYEQYF
v_gene: TRBV14
j_gene: .

CDR3aa: CASSLGDRVNYEQYF
v_gene: TRBV11-2
j_gene: TRBJ2-7

CDR3aa: CASSPPRTGKFF
v_gene: TRBV28
j_gene: TRBJ2-1

CDR3aa: CASSVAPRDQETQYF
v_gene: TRBV9
j_gene: TRBJ2-5

CDR3aa: CASSLAAAGANVLTF
v_gene: TRBV28
j_gene: TRBJ2-6

CDR3aa: CASSYSGGHEQFF
v_gene: TRBV11-3
j_gene: TRBJ2-1

CDR3aa: CASSFNGGTEAFF
v_gene: TRBV28
j_gene: TRBJ1-1

CDR3aa: CASSLGAGVARETQYF
v_gene: TRBV5-6
j_gene: TRBJ2-5

CDR3aa: CASKIRGNTEAFF
v_gene: TRBV6-6
j_gene: TRBJ1-1

CDR3aa: CASSDTPEGAEAFF
v_gene: TRBV2
j_gene: TRBJ1-1

CDR3aa: CASSLRAGGEKLFF
v_gene: TRBV7-2
j_gene: TRBJ1-4

CDR3aa: CAWSPGGTRRDIQYF
v_gene: TRBV30
j_gene: TRBJ2-4

CDR3aa: CSVESGPDTQYF
v_gene: TRBV29-1
j_gene: TRBJ2-3

CDR3aa: CASSLGLAGLSYEQYF
v_gene: TRBV27
j_gene: TRBJ2-7

CDR3aa: CASSTDRGSFGNTIYF
v_gene: TRBV28
j_gene: TRBJ1-3

CDR3aa: CAGTSGPQDTQYF
v_gene: TRBV28
j_gene: TRBJ2-3

CDR3aa: CSVGQNTEAFF
v_gene: TRBV29-1
j_gene: TRBJ1-1

CDR3aa: CASSALDRGYKDTQYF
v_gene: TRBV2
j_gene: TRBJ2-3

CDR3aa: CASSYPTGQDGYTF
v_gene: TRBV7-9
j_gene: TRBJ1-2

CDR3aa: CASSTDRGGTEAFF
v_gene: TRBV19
j_gene: TRBJ1-1

CDR3aa: CASSFKRDFRDTQYF
v_gene: TRBV7-9
j_gene: TRBJ2-3

CDR3aa: CASSDRGGDTQYF
v_gene: TRBV9
j_gene: TRBJ2-3

CDR3aa: CASSATGTEETQYF
v_gene: TRBV5-6
j_gene: TRBJ2-5

CDR3aa: CASSSTMNTEAFF
v_gene: TRBV28
j_gene: TRBJ1-1

CDR3aa: CASSLRGQLNQPQHF
v_gene: TRBV7-8
j_gene: TRBJ1-5

CDR3aa: CASSESLTGSYGYTF
v_gene: TRBV10-2
j_gene: TRBJ1-2

CDR3aa: CASSLVGGTYLQETQYF
v_gene: TRBV7-8
j_gene: TRBJ2-5

CDR3aa: CASSTWTSGTGETQYF
v_gene: TRBV5-6
j_gene: TRBJ2-5

CDR3aa: CASSLAGVAGELFF
v_gene: TRBV7-9
j_gene: TRBJ2-2